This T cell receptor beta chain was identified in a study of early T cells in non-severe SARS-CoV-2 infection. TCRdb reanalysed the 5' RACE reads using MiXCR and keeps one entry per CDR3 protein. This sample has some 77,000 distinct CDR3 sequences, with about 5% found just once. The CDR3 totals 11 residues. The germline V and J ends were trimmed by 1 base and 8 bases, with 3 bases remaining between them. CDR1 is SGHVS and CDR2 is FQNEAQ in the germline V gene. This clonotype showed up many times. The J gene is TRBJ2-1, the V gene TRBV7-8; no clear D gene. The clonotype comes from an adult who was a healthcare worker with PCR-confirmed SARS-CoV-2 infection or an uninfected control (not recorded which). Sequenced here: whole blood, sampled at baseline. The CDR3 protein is CASSLVHEQFF. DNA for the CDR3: TGTGCCAGCAGCTTAGTGCATGAGCAGTTCTTC.